The 15 T cell receptor beta chains below come from one sample, sequenced in a study of blood T cells in healthy people across ages. Sample-barcoded 5' priming and a J-beta primer mix drove a second PCR of about 6 to 12 cycles. TCRdb ran MiXCR on the 5' RACE reads and lists one entry per CDR3 protein. The sample yields 540,000 or so distinct CDR3 sequences, approximately 25% seen once. The sample was blood. All receptors derive from a woman in her 70s in good health.

This sequence joins TRBV3-1 and TRBJ2-7; D is uncertain. The CDR3 consists of 13 residues. The germline V gene encodes CDR1 LGHDT and CDR2 YNNKEL (reference sequence). With 2 bases removed from V and 2 bases from J, the gap between germline ends came to 7 bases. The CDR3 here is CASSQHGPYEQYF. CDR3 DNA: TGTGCCAGCAGCCAACACGGACCCTACGAGCAGTACTTC.

The chain combines TRBV3-1 with TRBJ1-4; D is possibly TRBD1 (5 bases). This CDR3 has 17 amino acids. Germline V gene data show CDR1 as LGHDT and CDR2 as YNNKEL (reference sequence). The V end was cut by 4 bases, the J end by 3 bases, with 18 bases between. The CDR3 protein is CASSLWGGLAANEKLFF. CDR3 bases: TGTGCCAGCAGCCTATGGGGGGGACTTGCGGCTAATGAAAAACTGTTTTTT.

Turning to this clonotype: A clone one base away is much larger, so this may be a read error. The chain links TRBV7-9 to TRBJ1-2; D is unclear. The CDR3 extends over 11 amino acids. Trimming pared 1 base from V and 10 bases from J, leaving 7 bases between. CDR1 is SEHNR, CDR2 FQNEAQ, per germline (reference sequence). CDR3 in DNA: TGTGCCAGCAGCTTAGGGCGTGTCTACACCTTC. Translation: CASSLGRVYTF.

CDR3: CASSLDAVAEAFF. In nucleotides, the CDR3 is TGCGCCAGCAGCTTGGATGCGGTCGCTGAAGCTTTCTTT. The chain employs TRBV5-1 and TRBJ1-1; D ambiguous. CDR3 length equals 13 residues. The germline V gene encodes CDR1 SGHRS and CDR2 YFSETQ. V was clipped by 0 bases and J by 6 bases, with 9 bases between them.

J is TRBJ2-1 and V is TRBV12-3 or TRBV12-4; 9 bases are shared with TRBD2. The CDR3 is 16 amino acids. V lost 2 bases to trimming and J lost 6 bases; unmatched junction nucleotides: 8. The CDR3 bases are TGTGCCAGCAGTTTAAGGCTAGCGGGGCCAATCAATGAGCAGTTCTTC. Encoded protein: CASSLRLAGPINEQFF.

The chain couples TRBV7-2 to TRBJ2-1; D possibly corresponds to TRBD1 (7 bases). V lost 2 bases to trimming and J lost 2 bases, with 13 bases between them. The CDR3 is 16 amino acids. CDR1 SGHTA and CDR2 FQGNSA come from the germline V gene. The CDR3 loop is CASSLFPGGPYNEQFF. The CDR3 nucleotides read TGTGCCAGCAGCTTATTCCCAGGGGGGCCCTACAATGAGCAGTTCTTC.

V gene TRBV20-1 combines with J gene TRBJ2-4; D is unresolved. In germline, CDR1 is DFQATT, CDR2 SNEGSKA (reference sequence). CDR3 size: 14 residues. Trimming took 0 bases from V and 6 from J, leaving 12 bases between them. CDR3 sequence (DNA): TGCAGTGCTAGAGAAATTGGACCGGGAAACATTCAGTACTTC. Translation: CSAREIGPGNIQYF.

This clonotype has only a few counts. This chain connects TRBV6-2 or TRBV6-3 to TRBJ1-2, with D possibly matching TRBD1 (5 bases). Trimming cost V 5 bases and J 0 bases, with 19 bases left between them. The CDR3 consists of 17 residues. Germline V CDR1 and CDR2: MNHEY, SVGEGT. The CDR3 here is CASSLLLKGRANYGYTF. The CDR3 DNA is TGTGCCAGCAGTCTCCTTTTAAAGGGGCGAGCTAACTATGGCTACACCTTC.

This clonotype was seen more than once but under ten times. The chain joins TRBV5-1 to TRBJ2-2; TRBD1 is a possible D gene (6 bases). Germline CDR1 reads SGHRS; CDR2 reads YFSETQ. Trimming cost V 3 bases and J 2 bases, with 11 bases left between them. The CDR3 consists of 15 residues. CDR3 protein: CASSSQGVNTGELFF. The CDR3 region has the DNA TGCGCCAGCAGCTCACAGGGAGTCAACACCGGGGAGCTGTTTTTT.

The chain has TRBV4-1 and TRBJ1-1; unclear D gene. In germline, CDR1 is MGHRA, CDR2 YSYEKL. V lost 0 bases and J 0 bases, leaving 8 bases between the germline ends. This CDR3 is built from 15 residues. The chain's CDR3 is CASSQEAVVNTEAFF. The CDR3 DNA reads TGCGCCAGCAGCCAAGAAGCCGTTGTGAACACTGAAGCTTTCTTT.

V is TRBV20-1 and J is TRBJ2-3; D is undetermined. The V gene's germline CDR1 is DFQATT and CDR2 SNEGSKA (reference sequence). The V and J ends lost 5 bases and 4 bases respectively, with 10 bases between them. The CDR3 extends over 12 amino acids. The CDR3 protein is CSASPVADTQYF. The CDR3 DNA reads as TGCAGTGCTTCACCAGTCGCAGATACGCAGTATTTT.

The chain combines TRBV11-2 with TRBJ2-5; possible D gene TRBD1, 6 bases. The CDR3 totals 14 residues. Germline CDR1 and CDR2: SGHAT and FQNNGV. V was shortened by 5 bases and J by 4 bases, with 14 bases between the two germline ends. CDR3 sequence (DNA): TGTGCCAGCAGCATAGTGGGGGCGGGAGAGACCCAGTACTTC. Residues: CASSIVGAGETQYF.

The V and J genes are TRBV20-1 and TRBJ2-3; unclear D gene. The CDR3 totals 16 residues. V was cut by 1 base and J by 4 bases, with 18 bases left in between. The germline V gene has CDR1 DFQATT and CDR2 SNEGSKA (reference sequence). CDR3 residues: CSARVVGLRRPDTQYF. The CDR3 DNA follows: TGCAGTGCTAGAGTAGTTGGTCTAAGAAGACCAGATACGCAGTATTTT.

This chain connects TRBV12-3 or TRBV12-4 to TRBJ2-3, with D perhaps TRBD2 (5 bases). The CDR3 totals 14 residues. Trimming cost V 5 bases and J 4 bases, with 13 bases left between them. The CDR3 is CASSMRVISDTQYF. CDR3 nucleotides: TGTGCCAGCAGTATGCGGGTGATCTCAGATACGCAGTATTTT.

The chain combines TRBV7-9 with TRBJ1-1; D not certain. The V gene lost 5 bases and the J gene lost 4 bases, with 17 bases spanning the gap. From germline, CDR1 is SEHNR and CDR2 FQNEAQ (reference sequence). The CDR3 is 15 amino acids. CDR3 protein: CASSPLKGRTTEAFF. CDR3 nucleotide sequence: TGTGCCAGCAGCCCATTAAAGGGTCGGACCACTGAAGCTTTCTTT.